Presented here are 21 T cell receptor beta chains from one specimen sequenced in a study of Graves' ophthalmopathy and Graves' hyperthyroidism. RNA transcripts were the template, and TCR beta CDR3 regions were amplified from them. A first-round RT-PCR used HTBI primers, followed by a second-round multiplex PCR. Each CDR3 protein is one row after TCRdb ran MiXCR on the multiplex PCR reads. Of about 1.1 million distinct CDR3 sequences in the sample, approximately 35% were seen once. The sequenced sample consisted of peripheral blood or thyroid tissue (not recorded which). All receptors derive from an adult man with Graves' hyperthyroidism.

The genes are TRBV10-3 and TRBJ1-5; perhaps TRBD1 as D (6 bases). The CDR3 runs to 12 residues. Trimming pared 10 bases from V and 6 bases from J, leaving 13 bases between. Germline CDR1 and CDR2: ENHRY and SYGVKD. CDR3 sequence (DNA): TGTGCCAGCCGGGACAAAAGTCAGCCCCAGCATTTT. Protein: CASRDKSQPQHF.

The rearrangement joins TRBV19 to TRBJ2-7; 7 bases line up with TRBD1. Per the germline V gene, CDR1 is LNHDA and CDR2 is SQIVND (reference sequence). This CDR3 is 15 amino acids long. V was pared by 1 base and J by 1 base, with 4 bases of the junction left unmatched. CDR3 coding DNA: TGTGCCAGTAGTATAGTGAAGGGGGCTTCCTACGAGCAGTACTTC. This sequence encodes CASSIVKGASYEQYF.

This clonotype was seen a handful of times. The chain combines TRBV6-6 with TRBJ2-7; D is perhaps TRBD1 (5 bases). Trimming took off 0 bases at V and 6 bases at J, with 15 bases between the two ends. CDR1 MNHNY and CDR2 SVGAGI come from the germline V gene (reference sequence). This CDR3 is built from 15 residues. The CDR3 protein is CASSYSGVKVGEQYF. The CDR3 region has the DNA TGTGCCAGCAGTTACTCAGGGGTTAAGGTTGGCGAGCAGTACTTC.

In its sample, this clonotype was seen many times. The V and J genes are TRBV11-2 and TRBJ2-7; 9 nucleotides line up with TRBD1. CDR1 is SGHAT, CDR2 FQNNGV, per germline. The V and J ends lost 5 bases and 0 bases, in that order; junction bases with no gene match: 5. The CDR3 is made up of 15 amino acids. DNA for the CDR3: TGTGCCAGCAGCGTGACAGGGGGACCCTCCTACGAGCAGTACTTC. This translates into CASSVTGGPSYEQYF.

The chain carries TRBV7-9 and TRBJ2-7, with a tentative D call TRBD1 (6 bases). The CDR3 loop spans 12 amino acids. The V gene's germline CDR1 is SEHNR and CDR2 FQNEAQ (reference sequence). V was cut by 6 bases and J by 11 bases, with 17 bases left in between. This chain's CDR3 is CASSGGRAGEYF. The CDR3 DNA reads TGTGCCAGCAGTGGCGGCAGGGCAGGGGAGTACTTC. Looking up the rest from reference TRBV7-9 and TRBJ2-7 gives the full variable domain: DTGVSQNPRHKITKRGQNVTFRCDPISEHNRLYWYRQTLGQGPEFLTYFQNEAQLEKSRLLSDRFSAERPKGSFSTLEIQRTEQGDSAMYLCASSGGRAGEYFGPGTRLTVT.

The chain uses TRBV15 and TRBJ1-3; D remains unclear. The V gene lost 1 base and the J gene lost 2 bases, with 9 bases spanning the gap. Germline V gene sequence: CDR1 LNHNV, CDR2 YYDKDF (reference sequence). The CDR3 has 15 residues. The CDR3 nucleotides read TGTGCCACCAGCAGAGCGAAGGAAGCTGGAAACACCATATATTTT. It is translated as CATSRAKEAGNTIYF.

At least ten counts were recorded for this clonotype. V gene TRBV7-9 combines with J gene TRBJ2-7; TRBD1 is a possible D gene (6 bases). This CDR3 has 15 residues. Per the germline V gene, CDR1 is SEHNR and CDR2 is FQNEAQ (reference sequence). Deletions cut 5 bases from V and 5 bases from J, with 19 bases between. CDR3 nucleotide sequence: TGTGCCAGCAGCACATTACAGGGATCCGTCCACGAGCAGTACTTC. It yields the protein CASSTLQGSVHEQYF.

V is TRBV10-3 and J is TRBJ2-2, with TRBD2 identical over 11 bases. Germline loops: CDR1 ENHRY, CDR2 SYGVKD. V shed 4 bases and J 4 bases; nucleotides not matched to a gene: 5. This CDR3 has 16 amino acids. CDR3 bases: TGTGCCATCAGTGTACCGGGACTAGCGGTCACCGGGGAGCTGTTTTTT. It translates to CAISVPGLAVTGELFF.

The chain joins TRBV11-2 to TRBJ2-7; D may be TRBD2 (5 bases). Germline CDR1 and CDR2: SGHAT and FQNNGV. Deletions cut 6 bases from V and 5 bases from J, with 17 bases between. CDR3 length equals 14 residues. The CDR3 region has the DNA TGTGCCAGCAGACGTGGGCGAGGGAGTAACGAGCAGTACTTC. Residues: CASRRGRGSNEQYF.

The chain is built from TRBV2 and TRBJ2-5; D tentatively reads TRBD1 or TRBD2 (7 bases each). Germline CDR1 reads SNHLY; CDR2 reads FYNNEI. The CDR3 extends over 15 amino acids. V was trimmed by 7 bases and J by 8 bases, leaving 23 bases between them. The CDR3 nucleotides are TGTGCCAGCAATCCACAGGGGAGTGGGACTAAAACCCAGTACTTC. Residues: CASNPQGSGTKTQYF.

This clonotype was observed a few times. The chain combines TRBV7-9 with TRBJ2-7; 12 bases line up with TRBD2. Germline CDR1 reads SEHNR; CDR2 reads FQNEAQ (reference sequence). This CDR3 has 16 residues. Trimming at V came to 5 bases and at J to 7 bases, leaving 12 bases not matched to a gene. CDR3 DNA sequence: TGTGCCAGCAGCCCCATGACTAGCGGGGGACTTGGGGAGCAGTACTTC. Its translation is CASSPMTSGGLGEQYF.

This clonotype has only a few counts. The CDR3 DNA reads TGTGCCAGCAGAAGGGGGAAGAGGGATAATTCACCCCTCCACTTT. As protein: CASRRGKRDNSPLHF. The chain recombines TRBV12-3 or TRBV12-4 with TRBJ1-6, with D possibly being TRBD1 (6 bases). Trimming cost V 6 bases and J 5 bases, with 14 bases left between them. The CDR3 consists of 15 residues.

This chain links TRBV2 with TRBJ1-2, with a possible D match to TRBD1 (5 bases). Germline values: CDR1 SNHLY, CDR2 FYNNEI. This CDR3 has 14 amino acids. The V end was cut by 1 base, the J end by 5 bases, with 11 bases between. The CDR3: CASSEDGGTYGYTF. The CDR3 bases are TGTGCCAGCAGTGAAGACGGGGGGACGTATGGCTACACCTTC.

This clonotype was counted a few times. This chain joins TRBV5-1 and TRBJ2-5; a weak D match, TRBD1 (6 bases). Per germline, CDR1 SGHRS and CDR2 YFSETQ. Trimming shortened V by 1 base and J by 4 bases, and 11 bases separated the two germline ends. The CDR3 contains 14 residues. Written as DNA, the CDR3 is TGCGCCAGCAGCTTGACGGACAGCGGAGAGACCCAGTACTTC. It yields the protein CASSLTDSGETQYF.

This clonotype was seen ten or more times. This chain uses TRBV29-1 with TRBJ2-7, with D possibly matching TRBD1 (5 bases). The CDR3 is 13 amino acids. From germline, CDR1 is SQVTM and CDR2 ANQGSEA. V lost 7 bases and J 0 bases, leaving 13 bases between the germline ends. CDR3 residues: CSARQNPSYEQYF. The DNA for the CDR3 is TGCAGCGCCAGACAGAATCCCTCCTACGAGCAGTACTTC.

About this clonotype itself: A read error is possible here, since a much larger clone lies one base away. The CDR3: CAISEPMDRTNTGELFF. The CDR3 coding sequence is TGTGCCATCAGTGAGCCGATGGACAGGACGAACACCGGGGAGCTGTTTTTT. The chain has TRBV10-3 and TRBJ2-2, with 7 bases aligning to TRBD1. Germline CDR1 and CDR2: ENHRY and SYGVKD. Trimming at V came to 2 bases and at J to 0 bases, leaving 6 bases not matched to a gene. The CDR3 is made up of 17 amino acids.

This clonotype was counted between two and nine times. V gene TRBV27 combines with J gene TRBJ1-5; TRBD1 might be the D (5 bases). Per the germline V gene, CDR1 is MNHEY and CDR2 is SMNVEV (reference sequence). Trimming pared 2 bases from V and 5 bases from J, leaving 13 bases between. CDR3 length equals 15 residues. The CDR3 coding sequence is TGTGCCAGCAGTTTAGGGCCAGGGATAGATCAGCCCCAGCATTTT. Translating it yields CASSLGPGIDQPQHF.

In the case of this clonotype: This likely comes from a read error, as the CDR3 has no conserved phenylalanine or tryptophan at its end. This chain uses TRBV15 with TRBJ1-6; D gene uncertain. The CDR3 has 16 amino acids. Germline CDR1 is LNHNV and CDR2 is YYDKDF (reference sequence). V shed 3 bases and J shed 0 bases, with 9 bases lying between them. The CDR3 DNA sequence: TGTGCCACCAGCAGTTTGAAGGGCTCCTATAATTCACCCCTCCACCTT. Translated: CATSSLKGSYNSPLHL.

This clonotype came up a few times. The chain couples TRBV7-9 to TRBJ1-1, with D maybe TRBD1 (5 bases). Trimming took off 5 bases at V and 5 bases at J, with 21 bases between the two ends. CDR3 size: 16 residues. Germline loops: CDR1 SEHNR, CDR2 FQNEAQ (reference sequence). CDR3 in amino acids: CASSAGRDSSGTEAFF. The CDR3 DNA follows: TGTGCCAGCAGCGCCGGAAGGGACTCCTCGGGGACTGAAGCTTTCTTT.

This clonotype was detected once. The CDR3 DNA reads as TGTGCCAGCAGTTACTCTGACACAACAGGGGGAGAAGACGGCTACACCTTC. Its translation: CASSYSDTTGGEDGYTF. The gene calls are TRBV6-6 and TRBJ1-2; 8 bases line up with TRBD1. CDR1 is MNHNY and CDR2 is SVGAGI in the germline V gene (reference sequence). This CDR3 contains 17 residues. Trimming at V came to 0 bases and at J to 8 bases, leaving 14 bases not matched to a gene.

V and J are TRBV7-2 and TRBJ1-5; perhaps TRBD1 as D (5 bases). Trimming cost V 5 bases and J 9 bases, with 23 bases left between them. Germline V CDR1 and CDR2: SGHTA, FQGNSA. The CDR3 is 16 residues long. CDR3 in DNA: TGTGCCAGCAGCCCCCAGGGAGCGGGGCCTGGATGGCCCCAGCATTTT. Translating it yields CASSPQGAGPGWPQHF.